The 18 T cell receptor beta chains below come from one sample, sequenced in a study of shared clonotypes between healthy human individuals. Clones were read by immunoSEQ multiplex PCR, and TCRdb kept only the in-frame ones, dropping some. The profile shows some 2.4 million clones, approximately 93% of them singletons. Sequenced sample: naive CD4+ T cells from PBMCs. Stated subset: CD45RA+ positively selected. All receptors come from a man aged 18 to 35 in good health. Some clones in this sample may be carry-over from other donors' samples.

The table lists this clone with a count of one. V is TRBV7-3 and J is TRBJ2-3; TRBD2 matches at 7 bases. V trimming: 5 bases; J trimming: 6 bases; junction bases outside the gene matches: 8. The CDR3 is 14 amino acids. Germline V gene sequence: CDR1 SGHTA, CDR2 FQGTGA. The CDR3 spells CASSRTAGGDTQYF. For the CDR3, the DNA is TGTGCCAGCAGCCGGACCGCCGGGGGGGATACGCAGTATTTT. Combining the CDR3 with reference TRBV7-3 and TRBJ2-3 gives the whole variable domain GAGVSQTPSNKVTEKGKYVELRCDPISGHTALYWYRQSLGQGPEFLIYFQGTGAADDSGLPNDRFFAVRPEGSVSTLKIQRTERGDSAVYLCASSRTAGGDTQYFGPGTRLTVL.

Note on this clone: Other DNA sequences in this sample translate to the same CDR3. The chain employs TRBV28 and TRBJ1-2, with D perhaps matching TRBD1 (6 bases). Trimming cost V 1 base and J 6 bases, with 9 bases left between them. CDR3 length equals 13 residues. Germline assignment: CDR1 MDHEN and CDR2 SYDVKM. This chain's CDR3 is CASSLFDRHGYTF. For the CDR3, the DNA is TGTGCCAGCAGTTTATTTGACAGGCATGGCTACACCTTC.

As to this clone: The sample carries other DNA sequences with the same CDR3. V and J are TRBV9 and TRBJ2-3; 7 bases map to TRBD2. The CDR3 runs to 16 residues. V was pared by 0 bases and J by 2 bases, with 6 bases of the junction left unmatched. From germline, CDR1 is SGDLS and CDR2 YYNGEE. The CDR3 loop reads CASSVGASGYTDTQYF. DNA for the CDR3: TGTGCCAGCAGCGTAGGCGCTAGCGGATACACAGATACGCAGTATTTT.

V gene TRBV6-5 combines with J gene TRBJ2-1; no clear D. The ends were cut back, 0 bases at V and 5 bases at J, with 8 bases in the middle. The CDR3 sequence is 14 residues long. Germline CDR1 is MNHEY and CDR2 is SVGAGI. CDR3 loop: CASSYSDADNEQFF. CDR3 DNA: TGTGCCAGCAGTTACTCGGACGCGGACAATGAGCAGTTCTTC.

V and J are TRBV7-9 and TRBJ2-7; 10 bases map to TRBD2. Germline V gene sequence: CDR1 SEHNR, CDR2 FQNEAQ (reference sequence). Trimming removed 5 bases from V and 4 bases from J; junction bases left unmatched: 11. The CDR3 totals 16 residues. This CDR3 reads CASSRRTSGGPYEQYF. In DNA form, the CDR3 reads TGTGCCAGCAGCCGCCGGACTAGCGGAGGCCCGTACGAGCAGTACTTC.

The rearrangement links TRBV6-4 to TRBJ2-1, with TRBD1 matching over 8 bases. Germline trimming cut 5 bases from V and 1 base from J; bases unmatched to any gene: 4. Germline V gene sequence: CDR1 MRHNA, CDR2 SNTAGT. CDR3 length: 15 residues. CDR3 residues: CASSIQGGSYNEQFF. The CDR3 DNA follows: TGTGCCAGCAGTATACAGGGGGGATCCTACAATGAGCAGTTCTTC.

In regard to this clone: The sample has other DNA sequences that encode this CDR3 too. The chain recombines TRBV28 with TRBJ1-3; 8 bases map to TRBD1. V lost 6 bases, J lost 4 bases, and 2 bases stayed unmatched. This CDR3 region has 13 residues. CDR1 MDHEN and CDR2 SYDVKM come from the germline V gene. The CDR3 bases are TGTGCCAGCAGCAGGACAGGGGGAAACACCATATATTTT. Protein: CASSRTGGNTIYF.

This chain uses TRBV2 with TRBJ2-7, with TRBD1 identical over 10 bases. CDR3 length equals 18 residues. Germline CDR1 reads SNHLY; CDR2 reads FYNNEI. Trimming at V came to 3 bases and at J to 1 base, leaving 12 bases not matched to a gene. CDR3 coding DNA: TGTGCCAGCAGTGACGACCGGGACAGGGGTGATCTGTCCTACGAGCAGTACTTC. Translating it yields CASSDDRDRGDLSYEQYF. Full variable domain (rest looked up from reference TRBV2 and TRBJ2-7): EPEVTQTPSHQVTQMGQEVILRCVPISNHLYFYWYRQILGQKVEFLVSFYNNEISEKSEIFDDQFSVERPDGSNFTLKIRSTKLEDSAMYFCASSDDRDRGDLSYEQYFGPGTRLTVT.

V gene TRBV7-8 combines with J gene TRBJ2-7, with D possibly being TRBD1 (5 bases). Germline CDR1 and CDR2: SGHVS and FQNEAQ. V lost 5 bases to trimming and J lost 3 bases, with 29 bases between them. This CDR3 is built from 19 residues. This chain's CDR3 is CASSLPRFGGAGYSYEQYF. Here the CDR3 DNA reads TGTGCCAGCAGCCTACCGAGGTTCGGCGGAGCAGGGTATAGCTACGAGCAGTACTTC.

This chain uses TRBV13 with TRBJ1-4; D gene ambiguous. In germline, CDR1 is PRHDT, CDR2 FYEKMQ (reference sequence). The CDR3 contains 13 residues. V lost 3 bases and J lost 3, with 5 bases in between. CDR3 coding DNA: TGTGCCAGCAGCTTTCGGCCTAATGAAAAACTGTTTTTT. It yields the protein CASSFRPNEKLFF.

This chain joins TRBV27 and TRBJ2-3; 12 positions match TRBD2. Germline lookup yields CDR1 MNHEY and CDR2 SMNVEV (reference sequence). V dropped 2 bases and J dropped 0; count of bases not matched to a gene: 6. The CDR3 spans 18 residues. CDR3 protein: CASSLMPSGRVSTDTQYF. DNA for the CDR3: TGTGCCAGCAGTTTAATGCCTAGCGGGAGGGTGAGCACAGATACGCAGTATTTT.

The chain is built from TRBV2 and TRBJ2-1; perhaps D is TRBD1 or TRBD2 (5 bases each). Between the trimmed V and J ends, which lost 4 bases and 7 bases, there was a span of 17 bases. This CDR3 has 15 residues. CDR1 SNHLY and CDR2 FYNNEI come from the germline V gene. In nucleotides, the CDR3 is TGTGCCAGCAGTGTGAGACAGAAAGGGACGAATGAGCAGTTCTTC. Translated: CASSVRQKGTNEQFF.

The chain employs TRBV28 and TRBJ1-2; TRBD1 aligns across 8 bases. This CDR3 has 13 residues. CDR1 and CDR2 from the germline V gene are MDHEN and SYDVKM. J was trimmed by 6 bases and V by 5 bases; bases with no gene match: 5. In nucleotides, the CDR3 is TGTGCCAGCAGTCCCGGGACAGGAGATGGCTACACCTTC. Residues: CASSPGTGDGYTF.

The chain links TRBV9 to TRBJ2-7; TRBD1 aligns across 8 bases. Germline trimming cut 2 bases from V and 4 bases from J; bases unmatched to any gene: 8. This CDR3 is built from 15 residues. The germline gives CDR1 SGDLS, CDR2 YYNGEE. The CDR3 protein is CASSVTGTGGYEQYF. The CDR3 coding sequence is TGTGCCAGCAGCGTGACCGGGACAGGAGGGTACGAGCAGTACTTC.

In regard to this clone: This sample includes further DNA sequences coding for the same CDR3. The chain links TRBV7-3 to TRBJ2-7; 9 positions agree with TRBD2. CDR3 length: 14 residues. Germline CDR1 reads SGHTA; CDR2 reads FQGTGA. The trim removed 3 bases at V and 5 bases at J, leaving 5 bases unmatched. CDR3 DNA: TGTGCCAGCAGCTTGGGACTAGCCGGCGACGAGCAGTACTTC. It is translated as CASSLGLAGDEQYF.

The CDR3 nucleotides are TGCAGCGTTGACTGGACAGATAACTATGGCTACACCTTC. It codes for CSVDWTDNYGYTF. V usage is TRBV29-1 and J usage is TRBJ1-2; D may be TRBD1 (6 bases). Germline V CDR1 and CDR2: SQVTM, ANQGSEA. Trimming stripped 3 bases from V and 1 base from J, with 9 bases between. This CDR3 comprises 13 residues. The full variable domain, rest sourced from reference TRBV29-1 and TRBJ1-2, is SAVISQKPSRDICQRGTSLTIQCQVDSQVTMMFWYRQQPGQSLTLIATANQGSEATYESGFVIDKFPISRPNLTFSTLTVSNMSPEDSSIYLCSVDWTDNYGYTFGSGTRLTVV.

The rearrangement joins TRBV6-1 to TRBJ1-5; D might be TRBD1 (5 bases). Trimming shortened V by 5 bases and J by 1 base, and 12 bases separated the two germline ends. Germline V gene lookup returns CDR1 MNHNS and CDR2 SASEGT. This CDR3 has 15 residues. CDR3 sequence: CASSRGLHSNQPQHF. The CDR3 DNA sequence: TGTGCCAGCAGTAGGGGCTTACACAGCAATCAGCCCCAGCATTTT.

The chain uses TRBV6-6 and TRBJ1-5; D remains ambiguous. CDR1 MNHNY and CDR2 SVGAGI come from the germline V gene (reference sequence). The CDR3 length is 13 residues. With 2 bases removed from V and 3 bases from J, the gap between germline ends came to 5 bases. The CDR3 here is CASSYDPNQPQHF. CDR3 coding DNA: TGTGCCAGCAGTTACGACCCCAATCAGCCCCAGCATTTT.